These 32 T cell receptor beta chains share one sample of origin, sequenced in a study of T cells in Graves' hyperthyroidism and ophthalmopathy. Amplified regions were TCR beta CDR3 sequences from RNA transcripts. The primer set for the first-round RT-PCR of the TCR CDR3 was HTBI. Via MiXCR, TCRdb re-called the multiplex PCR reads, giving one row per CDR3 protein. The sample has about 200,000 distinct CDR3 sequences; roughly 18% are singletons. The material sequenced was blood. All receptors derive from a man aged 50-60 years with Graves' hyperthyroidism.

This clonotype came up a few times. The rearrangement links TRBV5-8 to TRBJ2-1; the D call may be TRBD1 or TRBD2 (7 bases each). V lost 4 bases and J 0 bases, leaving 14 bases between the germline ends. This CDR3 is built from 16 residues. Germline V gives CDR1 SGHTS, CDR2 YDEGEE. DNA of the CDR3: TGTGCCAGCAGCGACCAGGGGGGGGGCTCCTACAATGAGCAGTTCTTC. Its translation: CASSDQGGGSYNEQFF.

This chain uses TRBV12-3 or TRBV12-4 with TRBJ2-2; D possibly corresponds to TRBD2 (5 bases). This CDR3 region has 16 residues. Deletions cut 5 bases from V and 0 bases from J, with 13 bases between. The CDR3 DNA is TGTGCCAGCAGTGAATGGGGAGTCACGAACACCGGGGAGCTGTTTTTT. It encodes CASSEWGVTNTGELFF.

A word on this clonotype: A single base separates this from a much larger clone, so it may be a read error. The chain employs TRBV6-1 and TRBJ2-1; D is possibly TRBD1 (5 bases). Judging by the DNA end, TRBJ2-7 fits better; the J call may be wrong. CDR3 length: 15 amino acids. CDR1 MNHNS and CDR2 SASEGT come from the germline V gene. CDR3 sequence: CASSIQPDTVNEQYF. CDR3 coding DNA: TGTGCCAGCAGTATCCAACCGGACACCGTCAATGAGCAGTACTTC.

This clonotype occurred a few times. The chain couples TRBV7-8 to TRBJ1-6, with TRBD1 as a possible D gene (5 bases). Germline V gene lookup returns CDR1 SGHVS and CDR2 FQNEAQ. Between the trimmed V and J ends, which lost 5 bases and 10 bases, there was a span of 21 bases. CDR3 length equals 16 residues. The CDR3 region is CASSQRDRASGSPLHF. CDR3 DNA: TGTGCCAGCAGCCAACGGGACCGCGCGTCTGGGTCACCCCTCCACTTT.

This clonotype was observed at least ten times. This chain uses TRBV11-1 with TRBJ2-3, with no clear D. CDR3 length: 12 residues. In germline, CDR1 is SGHAT, CDR2 FQDESV (reference sequence). The V and J ends lost 5 bases and 2 bases respectively, with 5 bases between them. The CDR3 is CASSGYTDTQYF. The CDR3 nucleotides are TGTGCCAGCAGCGGTTACACAGATACGCAGTATTTT.

This rearrangement joins TRBV11-1 to TRBJ2-1; 8 nucleotides match TRBD2. V trimming: 5 bases; J trimming: 5 bases; junction bases outside the gene matches: 8. CDR1 SGHAT and CDR2 FQDESV come from the germline V gene (reference sequence). This CDR3 is built from 15 residues. CDR3 in DNA: TGTGCCAGCAGCCCCCGTAGCGGGAAGGACAATGAGCAGTTCTTC. As protein: CASSPRSGKDNEQFF.

The sample holds many counts of this clonotype. In DNA form, the CDR3 reads TGTGCCAGCAGTTTATTTGACAGGAGGACCGGGGAGCTGTTTTTT. Its protein is CASSLFDRRTGELFF. This chain connects TRBV2 to TRBJ2-2, with a weak D call TRBD1 (6 bases). V was pared by 5 bases and J by 5 bases, with 15 bases between. Germline assignment: CDR1 SNHLY and CDR2 FYNNEI. The CDR3 extends over 15 amino acids.

This clonotype has ten or more counts. The chain couples TRBV5-8 to TRBJ2-1, with 13 bases fitting TRBD2. The CDR3 spans 18 residues. With V trimmed by 0 bases and J by 7 bases, 10 bases remained unmatched. The germline V gene encodes CDR1 SGHTS and CDR2 YDEGEE. The CDR3, as DNA: TGTGCCAGCAGCTTGGTTCTCGGGACTAGCGGGAATAGTAATGAGCAGTTCTTC. This encodes CASSLVLGTSGNSNEQFF.

The chain links TRBV16 to TRBJ1-5, with D unresolved. The CDR3 contains 14 residues. Germline V gene sequence: CDR1 KGHSY, CDR2 FQNENV. Trimming pared 0 bases from V and 4 bases from J, leaving 7 bases between. In DNA, the CDR3 is TGTGCCAGCAGCCAATCCGGCGGGAATCAGCCCCAGCATTTT. It specifies CASSQSGGNQPQHF.

At least ten counts were recorded for this clonotype. This chain links TRBV11-2 with TRBJ1-2; TRBD1 aligns across 7 bases. Per germline, CDR1 SGHAT and CDR2 FQNNGV. The junction had 8 bases not matched to a gene; V was cut back by 4 bases and J by 6 bases. The CDR3 is made up of 14 amino acids. The CDR3 spells CASSSPTGYDGYTF. CDR3 DNA: TGTGCCAGCAGCTCTCCGACAGGGTATGATGGCTACACCTTC. Complete variable domain (other parts from reference TRBV11-2 and TRBJ1-2): EAGVAQSPRYKIIEKRQSVAFWCNPISGHATLYWYQQILGQGPKLLIQFQNNGVVDDSQLPKDRFSAERLKGVDSTLKIQPAKLEDSAVYLCASSSPTGYDGYTFGSGTRLTVV.

This clonotype came up many times. The chain employs TRBV11-1 and TRBJ2-7; D unclear. Germline V gene lookup returns CDR1 SGHAT and CDR2 FQDESV (reference sequence). Deletions cut 1 base from V and 4 bases from J, with 11 bases between. The CDR3 totals 14 residues. The CDR3 protein is CASSLVVSVYEQYF. As DNA, the CDR3 is TGTGCCAGCAGCTTAGTTGTCAGCGTATACGAGCAGTACTTC.

This clonotype occurred a few times. The CDR3 spells CASSLDRLYGYTF. The CDR3 DNA reads TGTGCCAGCAGCTTGGACAGGTTGTATGGCTACACCTTC. The V and J genes are TRBV5-4 and TRBJ1-2; D possibly corresponds to TRBD1 (5 bases). Germline lookup yields CDR1 SGHNT and CDR2 YYREEE (reference sequence). The ends were cut back, 0 bases at V and 5 bases at J, with 8 bases in the middle. The CDR3 length is 13 residues.

The chain recombines TRBV19 with TRBJ2-1; tentative D call: TRBD1 (5 bases). CDR1 and CDR2 (germline): LNHDA, SQIVND (reference sequence). This CDR3 spans 16 amino acids. V was trimmed by 4 bases and J by 5 bases, leaving 18 bases between them. CDR3 residues: CASSNPFMGPDNEQFF. CDR3 sequence (DNA): TGTGCCAGTAGTAACCCCTTTATGGGGCCGGACAATGAGCAGTTCTTC.

This clonotype has at least ten counts. This sequence joins TRBV3-1 and TRBJ2-7; D is undetermined. The CDR3 sequence is 11 residues long. Trimming took 4 bases from V and 3 from J, leaving 4 bases between them. Germline CDR1 LGHDT, CDR2 YNNKEL (reference sequence). The CDR3 coding sequence is TGTGCCAGCAGCCGTTACTACGAGCAGTACTTC. This translates into CASSRYYEQYF.

This clonotype has a count of ten or more. The V call is TRBV28, the J call TRBJ2-5, with D tentatively TRBD2 (5 bases). V lost 6 bases to trimming and J lost 4 bases, with 18 bases between them. CDR3 length: 15 residues. The germline V gene has CDR1 MDHEN and CDR2 SYDVKM. The CDR3 sequence is CASRPALAEGETQYF. As DNA, the CDR3 is TGTGCCAGCAGACCCGCGCTCGCCGAGGGAGAGACCCAGTACTTC.

The table lists this clonotype with a few counts. The chain has TRBV7-3 and TRBJ2-3; TRBD2 aligns across 11 bases. Germline CDR1 SGHTA, CDR2 FQGTGA. Losses at the gene ends were 5 bases for V and 6 bases for J; bases not matched to a gene: 10. The CDR3 is 16 residues long. CDR3 residues: CASSPIAGGSRDTQYF. DNA of the CDR3: TGTGCCAGCAGCCCTATAGCGGGAGGGTCTCGGGATACGCAGTATTTT.

This clonotype has more than one count but fewer than ten. One end of the junction fails to match germline, which may point to a read error. The chain combines TRBV6-1 with TRBJ2-3; TRBD1 agrees at 7 bases. Looked up from germline, CDR1 is MNHNS and CDR2 is SASEGT. The CDR3 is 15 amino acids. The CDR3 bases are TGTGCCAGCAGCGAAGCCGGGACAGACACAGATACGCAGTATTTT. Its translation is CASSEAGTDTDTQYF.

This clonotype was counted many times. V gene TRBV24-1 combines with J gene TRBJ2-3; no definite D call. V dropped 3 bases and J dropped 8 bases, with 11 bases sitting between them. Looked up from germline, CDR1 is KGHDR and CDR2 is SFDVKD. The CDR3 runs 13 residues. CDR3: CATSDSSLGTQYF. In nucleotides, the CDR3 is TGTGCCACCAGTGATAGCTCTTTAGGTACGCAGTATTTT.

The sample holds many counts of this clonotype. V and J are TRBV19 and TRBJ2-1; D may be TRBD2 (5 bases). This CDR3 contains 12 residues. Germline V gene sequence: CDR1 LNHDA, CDR2 SQIVND (reference sequence). V lost 1 base and J 8 bases, leaving 6 bases between the germline ends. CDR3 nucleotide sequence: TGTGCCAGTAGTATAGTGCGGGATGAGCAGTTCTTC. Its translation is CASSIVRDEQFF.

This clonotype was seen repeatedly, ten times or more. The V call is TRBV18, the J call TRBJ1-4; a weak D match, TRBD1 (6 bases). This CDR3 region has 15 residues. Germline-derived CDR1 and CDR2 are KGHSH and LQKENI. With 3 bases removed from V and 7 bases from J, the gap between germline ends came to 15 bases. The CDR3, as DNA: TGTGCCAGCTCACCCCAGAGGACAGTGATTGAAAAACTGTTTTTT. Its translation is CASSPQRTVIEKLFF.

This clonotype has a count of ten or more. The chain uses TRBV28 and TRBJ2-1; 9 bases agree with TRBD2. The CDR3 runs to 15 residues. J was trimmed by 5 bases and V by 6 bases; bases with no gene match: 8. The germline V gene has CDR1 MDHEN and CDR2 SYDVKM. The CDR3 coding sequence is TGTGCCAGCAGACCAGGACTAGCGTTACACAATGAGCAGTTCTTC. It specifies CASRPGLALHNEQFF.

This clonotype has ten or more counts. The chain recombines TRBV12-3 or TRBV12-4 with TRBJ1-5; D remains ambiguous. The CDR3 covers 13 residues. Trimming left V 3 bases short and J 0 bases short, with 3 bases between. Here the CDR3 reads CASSFNSNQPQHF. In DNA, the CDR3 is TGTGCCAGCAGTTTCAATAGCAATCAGCCCCAGCATTTT.

This clonotype has at least ten counts. The chain employs TRBV4-2 and TRBJ2-7; D tentatively reads TRBD1 or TRBD2 (5 bases each). Trimming stripped 2 bases from V and 2 bases from J, with 10 bases between. CDR1 LGHNA and CDR2 YNFKEQ come from the germline V gene. The CDR3 consists of 14 residues. The CDR3: CASSQSEGTYEQYF. CDR3 coding DNA: TGTGCCAGCAGCCAAAGCGAGGGGACCTACGAGCAGTACTTC.

This clonotype was found many times. The chain is built from TRBV18 and TRBJ2-1; TRBD2 might be the D (5 bases). With 4 bases removed from V and 0 bases from J, the gap between germline ends came to 13 bases. The V gene's germline CDR1 is KGHSH and CDR2 LQKENI. The CDR3 is made up of 16 amino acids. CDR3 in DNA: TGTGCCAGCTCACTGAACTCGGGAAGCTCCTACAATGAGCAGTTCTTC. Residues: CASSLNSGSSYNEQFF. Supplemented by reference TRBV18 and TRBJ2-1, the full variable domain reads NAGVMQNPRHLVRRRGQEARLRCSPMKGHSHVYWYRQLPEEGLKFMVYLQKENIIDESGMPKERFSAEFPKEGPSILRIQQVVRGDSAAYFCASSLNSGSSYNEQFFGPGTRLTVL.

This clonotype appeared many times. V gene TRBV28 combines with J gene TRBJ1-6; possible D gene TRBD1, 5 bases. V shed 7 bases and J shed 7 bases, with 14 bases lying between them. This CDR3 has 14 amino acids. In germline, CDR1 is MDHEN, CDR2 SYDVKM. The CDR3 coding sequence is TGTGCCAGCAACCATGACAGCGAAAATTCACCCCTCCACTTT. The encoded protein is CASNHDSENSPLHF.

This clonotype was counted many times. The chain recombines TRBV2 with TRBJ2-7; 8 bases are a match to TRBD1. The CDR3 sequence is 15 residues long. Germline CDR1 is SNHLY and CDR2 is FYNNEI. Trimming removed 6 bases from V and 1 base from J; junction bases left unmatched: 8. The CDR3 sequence: CASRRDRQISYEQYF. In DNA form, the CDR3 reads TGTGCCAGCAGGAGGGACAGGCAAATATCCTACGAGCAGTACTTC.

The V and J genes are TRBV20-1 and TRBJ2-2; tentative D call: TRBD2 (7 bases). The V end was cut by 0 bases, the J end by 4 bases, with 12 bases between. Germline-derived CDR1 and CDR2 are DFQATT and SNEGSKA (reference sequence). The CDR3 loop spans 15 amino acids. CDR3 nucleotides: TGCAGTGCTAGAGATCCAGGGGAGGGCACCGGGGAGCTGTTTTTT. This codes for CSARDPGEGTGELFF.

The chain links TRBV4-1 to TRBJ2-2, with TRBD2 as a possible D gene (6 bases). Germline CDR1 reads MGHRA; CDR2 reads YSYEKL. This CDR3 is 16 amino acids long. V gave up 4 bases and J gave up 0 bases, with 12 bases separating them. The CDR3 DNA follows: TGCGCCAGCAGCCCCCGAACTAGCTCGAACACCGGGGAGCTGTTTTTT. It is translated as CASSPRTSSNTGELFF.

In its sample, this clonotype was seen many times. This sequence joins TRBV5-6 and TRBJ1-5, with D hard to call. The germline V gene has CDR1 SGHDT and CDR2 YYEEEE. CDR3 length equals 13 residues. Trimming took off 1 base at V and 4 bases at J, with 6 bases between the two ends. The CDR3 bases are TGTGCCAGCAGCTTGCAGGCAAATCAGCCCCAGCATTTT. Translation gives CASSLQANQPQHF.

This clonotype occurred a few times. The genes are TRBV5-1 and TRBJ1-1; D unresolved. CDR1 and CDR2 (germline): SGHRS, YFSETQ. The CDR3 covers 13 residues. The V end was cut by 3 bases, the J end by 2 bases, with 8 bases between. The CDR3 protein is CASSSGINTEAFF. The CDR3 DNA sequence: TGCGCCAGCAGCTCGGGGATTAACACTGAAGCTTTCTTT.

This clonotype was found many times. The chain is built from TRBV9 and TRBJ2-1; TRBD2 matches 11 bases. V shed 4 bases and J 9 bases; nucleotides not matched to a gene: 9. The CDR3 contains 15 residues. Looked up from germline, CDR1 is SGDLS and CDR2 is YYNGEE. CDR3: CASSRRLAGGSEQFF. DNA for the CDR3: TGTGCCAGCAGCCGCCGGCTAGCGGGAGGATCTGAGCAGTTCTTC.

This clonotype was counted only a few times. J is TRBJ1-2 and V is TRBV5-1; unclear D gene. From germline, CDR1 is SGHRS and CDR2 YFSETQ. The CDR3 is 13 residues long. Trimming took 3 bases from V and 5 from J, leaving 11 bases between them. CDR3 bases: TGCGCCAGCAGCTCTACACCACCTTATGGCTACACCTTC. This codes for CASSSTPPYGYTF.